Below, 25 T cell receptor beta chains from the same sample are listed, as sequenced in a study of blood T cell repertoires in COVID-19. The repertoire was sequenced with immunoSEQ multiplex PCR; TCRdb's copy has only in-frame clones and lacks some. The sample lists 300,000 to 400,000 clones, around 87% occurring once. The sequenced sample was peripheral blood. The receptors stem from a man aged 50 or older with active or convalescent COVID-19.

The chain employs TRBV10-3 and TRBJ2-1; 8 bases fit TRBD2. From germline, CDR1 is ENHRY and CDR2 SYGVKD. V trimming: 10 bases; J trimming: 0 bases; junction bases outside the gene matches: 8. The CDR3 consists of 15 residues. The CDR3 region is CASWRGADSYNEQFF. DNA for the CDR3: TGTGCCAGCTGGCGGGGGGCCGACTCCTACAATGAGCAGTTCTTC.

As to this clone: Additional DNA sequences in this sample encode the identical CDR3. The CDR3 region has the DNA TGTGCCAGCAGTTTAACGGGCGGGGAGCTGTTTTTT. Its protein is CASSLTGGELFF. This chain joins TRBV27 and TRBJ2-2, with no clear D. The CDR3 length is 12 residues. V was cut by 2 bases and J by 7 bases, with 5 bases left in between. Germline assignment: CDR1 MNHEY and CDR2 SMNVEV (reference sequence).

This clone occurred once. V usage is TRBV18 and J usage is TRBJ1-2; TRBD1 matches 9 bases. Germline V CDR1 and CDR2: KGHSH, LQKENI. The CDR3 sequence is 16 residues long. Trimming removed 0 bases from V and 7 bases from J; junction bases left unmatched: 9. The CDR3 spells CASSPPYPRQGGGYTF. The CDR3 region has the DNA TGTGCCAGCTCACCACCGTACCCGAGACAGGGGGGTGGCTACACCTTC. Using reference TRBV18 and TRBJ1-2 for the parts outside the CDR3, the full variable domain is NAGVMQNPRHLVRRRGQEARLRCSPMKGHSHVYWYRQLPEEGLKFMVYLQKENIIDESGMPKERFSAEFPKEGPSILRIQQVVRGDSAAYFCASSPPYPRQGGGYTFGSGTRLTVV.

Written as DNA, the CDR3 is TGTGCCTGGAGTGTAACTAGCCTCCGAGGGGTATACGAGCAGTACTTC. It translates to CAWSVTSLRGVYEQYF. This rearrangement joins TRBV30 to TRBJ2-7; TRBD2 is a possible D gene (6 bases). The CDR3 loop spans 16 amino acids. The ends were cut back, 0 bases at V and 4 bases at J, with 19 bases in the middle. Germline CDR1 is GTSNPN and CDR2 is SVGIG (reference sequence).

The chain joins TRBV6-5 to TRBJ1-6; 9 bases are a match to TRBD1. The CDR3 consists of 15 residues. The junction had 8 bases not matched to a gene; V was cut back by 7 bases and J by 7 bases. Germline V CDR1 and CDR2: MNHEY, SVGAGI. The CDR3 here is CASTPGTGNNSPLHF. CDR3 sequence (DNA): TGTGCCAGCACCCCTGGGACAGGGAACAATTCACCCCTCCACTTT.

The V gene is TRBV7-2, the J gene TRBJ1-6; no definite D call. The length of the CDR3 is 15 residues. CDR1 and CDR2 (germline): SGHTA, FQGNSA. The V end was cut by 7 bases, the J end by 0 bases, with 10 bases between. The CDR3 loop is CASTSMSSYNSPLHF. CDR3 nucleotide sequence: TGTGCCAGCACCTCGATGAGCTCCTATAATTCACCCCTCCACTTT.

This clone occurred once. CDR3 nucleotides: TGTGCCAGCAGTCCCGTTGACAAAAATGAATATGAGCAGTTCTTC. Protein sequence: CASSPVDKNEYEQFF. The chain couples TRBV6-6 to TRBJ2-1, with D unclear. Trimming took 5 bases from V and 8 from J, leaving 19 bases between them. Germline V CDR1 and CDR2: MNHNY, SVGAGI (reference sequence). The CDR3 has 15 residues.

V and J are TRBV11-3 and TRBJ1-2; 8 nucleotides agree with TRBD1. The CDR3 loop spans 16 amino acids. CDR1 and CDR2 from the germline V gene are SGHNT and YENEEA. Trimming took 2 bases from V and 7 from J; bases not matched to a gene: 12. The CDR3 spells CASSLSDGQGGAGYTF. CDR3 DNA sequence: TGTGCCAGCAGCTTATCAGACGGACAGGGAGGTGCTGGCTACACCTTC.

The genes are TRBV7-2 and TRBJ1-3; 8 bases line up with TRBD1. This CDR3 comprises 16 residues. V lost 4 bases and J lost 2; bases outside the gene matches: 7. Germline V gene sequence: CDR1 SGHTA, CDR2 FQGNSA. CDR3 DNA sequence: TGTGCCAGCAGCTCGAAGAGGACAGGGACTGGAAACACCATATATTTT. The encoded protein is CASSSKRTGTGNTIYF.

The genes are TRBV5-6 and TRBJ1-3, with a possible D match to TRBD1 (6 bases). Trimming cost V 3 bases and J 3 bases, with 19 bases left between them. Germline CDR1 SGHDT, CDR2 YYEEEE. This CDR3 is 17 amino acids long. Here the CDR3 reads CASSSYRASEYGNTIYF. DNA of the CDR3: TGTGCCAGCAGCTCATACAGGGCGTCGGAATATGGAAACACCATATATTTT.

Here the CDR3 DNA reads TGCGCCAGCAGCTTGGAAGGGACTAGCTACAATGAGCAGTTCTTC. Its protein is CASSLEGTSYNEQFF. This chain joins TRBV5-1 and TRBJ2-1, with TRBD2 identical over 8 bases. Germline V gene sequence: CDR1 SGHRS, CDR2 YFSETQ. Unmatched junction bases numbered 2, after V lost 0 bases and J lost 3 bases. There are 15 residues in the CDR3.

A single count supports this clone. The chain uses TRBV7-2 and TRBJ2-1, with 14 bases that match TRBD2. The trim removed 5 bases at V and 6 bases at J, leaving 6 bases unmatched. Germline V CDR1 and CDR2: SGHTA, FQGNSA. This CDR3 is 16 amino acids long. The CDR3 region is CASSPPGTSGSNEQFF. CDR3 nucleotide sequence: TGTGCCAGCAGCCCCCCCGGGACTAGCGGGAGCAATGAGCAGTTCTTC.

The V and J genes are TRBV5-1 and TRBJ1-1; D perhaps matches TRBD1 (5 bases). The CDR3 runs to 14 residues. Per germline, CDR1 SGHRS and CDR2 YFSETQ. Trimming cost V 1 base and J 3 bases, with 10 bases left between them. This CDR3 reads CASSLQGDDTEAFF. CDR3 nucleotides: TGCGCCAGCAGCTTGCAGGGCGACGACACTGAAGCTTTCTTT.

The chain employs TRBV5-1 and TRBJ2-1; 10 bases are a match to TRBD2. The CDR3 spans 18 residues. Germline CDR1 is SGHRS and CDR2 is YFSETQ. The J segment lost 6 bases and the V segment lost 0 bases, leaving 12 bases of the junction unmatched. CDR3 sequence: CASSLARASGGDFNEQFF. CDR3 in DNA: TGCGCCAGCAGCTTGGCCAGGGCTAGCGGGGGAGATTTCAATGAGCAGTTCTTC. The full variable domain, its missing parts supplied by reference TRBV5-1 and TRBJ2-1, is KAGVTQTPRYLIKTRGQQVTLSCSPISGHRSVSWYQQTPGQGLQFLFEYFSETQRNKGNFPGRFSGRQFSNSRSEMNVSTLELGDSALYLCASSLARASGGDFNEQFFGPGTRLTVL.

This clone was found a few times. The gene calls are TRBV19 and TRBJ1-1; 9 bases are a match to TRBD1. CDR3 size: 16 residues. V gave up 6 bases and J gave up 3 bases; unmatched junction bases: 11. Per germline, CDR1 LNHDA and CDR2 SQIVND (reference sequence). CDR3: CASSRGQGLGDTEAFF. The CDR3 DNA reads as TGTGCCAGTAGCCGCGGACAGGGGTTGGGGGACACTGAAGCTTTCTTT.

The rearrangement links TRBV7-6 to TRBJ1-4; D is uncertain. The CDR3 has 16 amino acids. Germline CDR1 reads SGHVS; CDR2 reads FNYEAQ. V was trimmed by 3 bases and J by 2 bases, leaving 13 bases between them. CDR3 protein: CASSFHSGSTNEKLFF. CDR3 sequence (DNA): TGTGCCAGCAGCTTCCACAGTGGATCGACTAATGAAAAACTGTTTTTT.

This chain connects TRBV7-2 to TRBJ1-3, with 7 bases aligning to TRBD1. Per germline, CDR1 SGHTA and CDR2 FQGNSA. The junction had 7 bases not matched to a gene; V was cut back by 5 bases and J by 0 bases. There are 16 residues in the CDR3. The CDR3 DNA sequence: TGTGCCAGCAGCCCTCGGACAGGACGCTCTGGAAACACCATATATTTT. It translates to CASSPRTGRSGNTIYF.

This clone was seen only once. CDR3 protein: CAISENGATNEKLFF. In nucleotides, the CDR3 is TGTGCCATCAGTGAGAACGGTGCAACTAATGAAAAACTGTTTTTT. V gene TRBV10-3 combines with J gene TRBJ1-4; D is uncertain. CDR1 and CDR2 from the germline V gene are ENHRY and SYGVKD. This CDR3 has 15 residues. The V end was cut by 2 bases, the J end by 0 bases, with 7 bases between.

V is TRBV19 and J is TRBJ1-4; 12 bases match TRBD1. CDR3 length: 16 residues. Germline V CDR1 and CDR2: LNHDA, SQIVND (reference sequence). After removal of 6 bases from V and 2 bases from J, the junction contained 4 bases not matched to a gene. DNA of the CDR3: TGTGCCAGTAGACCGGGACAGGGGGCTACTAATGAAAAACTGTTTTTT. It translates to CASRPGQGATNEKLFF.

V and J are TRBV10-3 and TRBJ2-5, with 7 bases lining up with TRBD1. Per germline, CDR1 ENHRY and CDR2 SYGVKD. V shed 6 bases and J 5 bases; nucleotides not matched to a gene: 9. The CDR3 covers 14 residues. In DNA form, the CDR3 reads TGTGCCATCAGGCGGCAGGGGGTAGGCGAGACCCAGTACTTC. Protein product: CAIRRQGVGETQYF.

V usage is TRBV9 and J usage is TRBJ2-7; TRBD2 matches 8 bases. The CDR3 has 15 residues. Germline V gives CDR1 SGDLS, CDR2 YYNGEE. V lost 4 bases to trimming and J lost 1 base; unmatched junction nucleotides: 7. The CDR3 loop is CASSPRLAPSYEQYF. CDR3 nucleotide sequence: TGTGCCAGCAGCCCAAGACTAGCGCCTTCCTACGAGCAGTACTTC.

The CDR3 DNA sequence: TGTGCCAGCAGCTTCGTCAGGGGCTCCTATGGCTACACCTTC. It codes for CASSFVRGSYGYTF. This chain connects TRBV7-9 to TRBJ1-2; D is perhaps TRBD1 (6 bases). Germline CDR1 is SEHNR and CDR2 is FQNEAQ (reference sequence). Trimming took 3 bases from V and 4 from J, leaving 12 bases between them. The CDR3 has 14 residues. Supplemented by reference TRBV7-9 and TRBJ1-2, the full variable domain reads DTGVSQNPRHKITKRGQNVTFRCDPISEHNRLYWYRQTLGQGPEFLTYFQNEAQLEKSRLLSDRFSAERPKGSFSTLEIQRTEQGDSAMYLCASSFVRGSYGYTFGSGTRLTVV.

This sequence joins TRBV3-1 (or the pseudogene TRBV3-2) and TRBJ1-5, with TRBD1 matching over 7 bases. J lost 0 bases, V lost 5 bases, and 10 bases had no gene match. CDR3 length: 17 residues. Germline V gene sequence: CDR1 LGHDT, CDR2 YNNKEL (reference sequence). CDR3 sequence reads: CASSVGTVSYSNQPQHF. The CDR3 nucleotides read TGTGCCAGCAGCGTCGGGACAGTCAGTTATAGCAATCAGCCCCAGCATTTT.

The V call is TRBV2, the J call TRBJ1-1; 8 nucleotides align to TRBD1. Germline values: CDR1 SNHLY, CDR2 FYNNEI. Trimming at V came to 6 bases and at J to 11 bases, leaving 11 bases not matched to a gene. The CDR3 runs 13 residues. The CDR3, as DNA: TGTGCCAGCAGCGTTACAGGGGGAAGTGGCGCTTTCTTT. It yields the protein CASSVTGGSGAFF.

The chain links TRBV6-6 to TRBJ1-4; D possibly corresponds to TRBD1 (6 bases). This CDR3 has 15 residues. Germline loops: CDR1 MNHNY, CDR2 SVGAGI (reference sequence). V lost 1 base, J lost 5 bases, and 11 bases lay in between. The CDR3 bases are TGTGCCAGCAGTTACTTCGGGACATACAATGAAAAACTGTTTTTT. It codes for CASSYFGTYNEKLFF.